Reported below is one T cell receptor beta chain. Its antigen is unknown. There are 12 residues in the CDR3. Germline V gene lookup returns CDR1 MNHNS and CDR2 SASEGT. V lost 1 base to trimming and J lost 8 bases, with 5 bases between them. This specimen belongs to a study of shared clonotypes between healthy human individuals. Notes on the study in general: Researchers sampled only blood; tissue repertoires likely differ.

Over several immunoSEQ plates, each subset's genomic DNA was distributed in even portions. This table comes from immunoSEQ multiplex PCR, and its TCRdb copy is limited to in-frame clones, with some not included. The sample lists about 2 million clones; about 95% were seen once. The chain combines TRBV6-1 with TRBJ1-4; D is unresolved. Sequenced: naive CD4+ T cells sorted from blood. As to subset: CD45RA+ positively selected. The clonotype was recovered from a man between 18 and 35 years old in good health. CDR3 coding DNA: TGTGCCAGCAGTGAAGGGTGGGAAAAACTGTTTTTT. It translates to CASSEGWEKLFF.